These 30 T cell receptor beta chains were sequenced from one sample in a study of T cell responses to AZD1222 COVID-19 vaccine. Data came from immunoSEQ multiplex PCR; TCRdb stores just in-frame clones and leaves some out. The sample has 50,000 to 75,000 clones, approximately 92% seen once; the top ten hold about 5.9%. The sequencing used peripheral blood, collected 28 days after the second AZD1222 dose. Receptor source: an adult who received the AZD1222 COVID-19 vaccine.

The chain employs TRBV7-3 and TRBJ2-2; no definite D call. The CDR3 contains 12 residues. Germline V CDR1 and CDR2: SGHTA, FQGTGA. Between the trimmed V and J ends, which lost 2 bases and 6 bases, there was a span of 4 bases. This CDR3 reads CASSLEAGELFF. CDR3 nucleotides: TGTGCCAGCAGCTTAGAAGCCGGGGAGCTGTTTTTT.

The chain employs TRBV18 and TRBJ1-3; a weak D match, TRBD1 (6 bases). Germline lookup yields CDR1 KGHSH and CDR2 LQKENI. The CDR3 sequence is 15 residues long. The V end was cut by 3 bases, the J end by 1 base, with 10 bases between. The CDR3 spells CASSPTGTSGNTIYF. The CDR3, as DNA: TGTGCCAGCTCACCCACCGGGACATCTGGAAACACCATATATTTT.

This chain uses TRBV19 with TRBJ2-1; the match to TRBD2 covers 11 bases. V lost 9 bases to trimming and J lost 7 bases; unmatched junction nucleotides: 8. The CDR3 totals 14 residues. Germline V gene sequence: CDR1 LNHDA, CDR2 SQIVND (reference sequence). The CDR3 region has the DNA TGTGCCAGCCATAGCGGGAGGGCCGAAAATGAGCAGTTCTTC. This encodes CASHSGRAENEQFF.

The J gene is TRBJ2-5, the V gene TRBV2; 7 bases agree with TRBD1. The germline V gene has CDR1 SNHLY and CDR2 FYNNEI. This CDR3 comprises 14 residues. V was pared by 7 bases and J by 2 bases, with 7 bases of the junction left unmatched. CDR3 sequence reads: CASIPGQRQETQYF. CDR3 DNA sequence: TGTGCCAGCATTCCGGGACAGCGACAAGAGACCCAGTACTTC.

CDR3 nucleotide sequence: TGTGCCAGCAGCTTAAGGGTGGGAAAGGGGAACACTGAAGCTTTCTTT. Translated, it gives CASSLRVGKGNTEAFF. V gene TRBV7-9 combines with J gene TRBJ1-1; no firm D call. Trimming took 2 bases from V and 1 from J, leaving 14 bases between them. Germline V gives CDR1 SEHNR, CDR2 FQNEAQ (reference sequence). The CDR3 sequence is 16 residues long.

The rearrangement joins TRBV12-3 or TRBV12-4 to TRBJ1-6; weak D call: TRBD1 (5 bases). The V end lost 5 bases, the J end lost 6 bases, and 8 bases lay between the germline ends. CDR3 size: 13 residues. This chain's CDR3 is CASSRDSNSPLHF. The CDR3, as DNA: TGTGCCAGCAGTCGCGACAGTAATTCACCCCTCCACTTT.

The chain employs TRBV4-2 and TRBJ1-4; D is ambiguous. The V gene's germline CDR1 is LGHNA and CDR2 YNFKEQ. Trimming pared 1 base from V and 7 bases from J, leaving 7 bases between. There are 13 residues in the CDR3. CDR3 nucleotide sequence: TGTGCCAGCAGCCAAGGGGGATCTGAAAAACTGTTTTTT. This translates into CASSQGGSEKLFF.

The chain joins TRBV4-3 to TRBJ2-2; 8 bases match TRBD2. V dropped 0 bases and J dropped 6; count of bases not matched to a gene: 9. The CDR3 sequence is 17 residues long. CDR1 and CDR2 from the germline V gene are LGHNA and YSLEER. CDR3 residues: CASSQEPAGGPPGELFF. The DNA of the CDR3 is TGCGCCAGCAGCCAAGAACCCGCGGGAGGTCCCCCCGGGGAGCTGTTTTTT.

This clone has only a few counts. The genes are TRBV5-4 and TRBJ2-7, with D unresolved. The CDR3 is 16 amino acids. Germline loops: CDR1 SGHNT, CDR2 YYREEE (reference sequence). V lost 0 bases, J lost 0 bases, and 13 bases lay in between. In DNA form, the CDR3 reads TGTGCCAGCAGCTTGGAGTCCGGCCGTGACTCCTACGAGCAGTACTTC. Translation gives CASSLESGRDSYEQYF.

The J gene is TRBJ1-2, the V gene TRBV6-5; D unresolved. This CDR3 region has 13 residues. Looked up from germline, CDR1 is MNHEY and CDR2 is SVGAGI. Trimming stripped 6 bases from V and 2 bases from J, with 10 bases between. CDR3 in DNA: TGTGCCAGCAGCAGAGACGGAAACTATGGCTACACCTTC. It is translated as CASSRDGNYGYTF.

The rearrangement joins TRBV24-1 to TRBJ1-5, with D possibly TRBD1 on 5 matching bases. Trimming pared 6 bases from V and 3 bases from J, leaving 11 bases between. CDR1 KGHDR and CDR2 SFDVKD come from the germline V gene. CDR3 length: 14 residues. The CDR3 sequence is CATSRGLHNQPQHF. The CDR3 DNA is TGTGCCACCAGTCGGGGACTGCACAATCAGCCCCAGCATTTT.

The chain uses TRBV28 and TRBJ2-5, with a possible D match to TRBD2 (6 bases). The CDR3 runs to 15 residues. V was pared by 7 bases and J by 4 bases, with 19 bases between. Germline CDR1 reads MDHEN; CDR2 reads SYDVKM. CDR3 DNA: TGTGCCAGCAACGTCCGGGACGGGAGAGGAGAGACCCAGTACTTC. As protein: CASNVRDGRGETQYF.

DNA for the CDR3: TGTGCCAGCAGTTTAGTCGGGTCCCCCTACGAGCAGTACTTC. Amino acids: CASSLVGSPYEQYF. The V gene is TRBV28, the J gene TRBJ2-7, with D hard to call. The CDR3 contains 14 residues. The V end lost 2 bases, the J end lost 2 bases, and 10 bases lay between the germline ends. Germline CDR1 and CDR2: MDHEN and SYDVKM. Variable domain in full (rest from reference TRBV28 and TRBJ2-7): DVKVTQSSRYLVKRTGEKVFLECVQDMDHENMFWYRQDPGLGLRLIYFSYDVKMKEKGDIPEGYSVSREKKERFSLILESASTNQTSMYLCASSLVGSPYEQYFGPGTRLTVT.

V is TRBV7-8 and J is TRBJ1-4; D unclear. The CDR3 loop spans 13 amino acids. Germline CDR1 reads SGHVS; CDR2 reads FQNEAQ. V lost 1 base and J lost 8, with 8 bases in between. The CDR3 is CASSLGLSEKLFF. The DNA of the CDR3 is TGTGCCAGCAGCTTAGGGTTGAGCGAAAAACTGTTTTTT. The full variable domain, with the rest looked up from reference TRBV7-8 and TRBJ1-4, is GAGVSQSPRYKVAKRGQDVALRCDPISGHVSLFWYQQALGQGPEFLTYFQNEAQLDKSGLPSDRFFAERPEGSVSTLKIQRTQQEDSAVYLCASSLGLSEKLFFGSGTQLSVL.

CDR3 protein: CASSIEKGVGQPQHF. CDR3 nucleotide sequence: TGTGCCAGTAGTATAGAGAAGGGTGTGGGTCAGCCCCAGCATTTT. The rearrangement joins TRBV19 to TRBJ1-5, with D unclear. Germline assignment: CDR1 LNHDA and CDR2 SQIVND (reference sequence). The CDR3 consists of 15 residues. Trimming stripped 0 bases from V and 6 bases from J, with 12 bases between.

The rearrangement joins TRBV5-1 to TRBJ2-3, with 8 bases that match TRBD2. The CDR3 extends over 16 amino acids. Per germline, CDR1 SGHRS and CDR2 YFSETQ. V trimming: 0 bases; J trimming: 4 bases; junction bases outside the gene matches: 7. DNA for the CDR3: TGCGCCAGCAGCTTGGGCAATAGCGGGATTCCAGATACGCAGTATTTT. As protein: CASSLGNSGIPDTQYF.

The chain uses TRBV5-1 and TRBJ1-2; D call uncertain. V was cut by 0 bases and J by 3 bases, with 9 bases left in between. Per the germline V gene, CDR1 is SGHRS and CDR2 is YFSETQ. The length of the CDR3 is 14 residues. CDR3 region: CASSLGSVDYGYTF. DNA of the CDR3: TGCGCCAGCAGCTTGGGGTCGGTGGACTATGGCTACACCTTC. Filled out from reference TRBV5-1 and TRBJ1-2, the complete variable domain reads KAGVTQTPRYLIKTRGQQVTLSCSPISGHRSVSWYQQTPGQGLQFLFEYFSETQRNKGNFPGRFSGRQFSNSRSEMNVSTLELGDSALYLCASSLGSVDYGYTFGSGTRLTVV.

The V gene is TRBV9, the J gene TRBJ2-2; D ambiguous. Trimming cost V 1 base and J 0 bases, with 10 bases left between them. The CDR3 has 16 amino acids. Germline V gene lookup returns CDR1 SGDLS and CDR2 YYNGEE. CDR3: CASSVIHGPNTGELFF. Here the CDR3 DNA reads TGTGCCAGCAGCGTAATTCACGGACCGAACACCGGGGAGCTGTTTTTT.

The genes are TRBV2 and TRBJ1-1, with 7 bases aligning to TRBD1. The V gene end was trimmed by 5 bases and the J gene end by 10 bases; junction bases not matched to a gene: 10. CDR1 and CDR2 from the germline V gene are SNHLY and FYNNEI. CDR3 length: 13 residues. CDR3 protein: CASSLVRQGPAFF. The CDR3, as DNA: TGTGCCAGCAGTCTCGTAAGACAGGGCCCAGCTTTCTTT.

The chain joins TRBV7-9 to TRBJ2-6, with a possible D match to TRBD1 (6 bases). Germline CDR1 and CDR2: SEHNR and FQNEAQ (reference sequence). The CDR3 runs 15 residues. Between the trimmed V and J ends, which lost 1 base and 2 bases, there was a span of 6 bases. This chain's CDR3 is CASSLGQAGANVLTF. The CDR3 nucleotides read TGTGCCAGCAGCTTAGGACAGGCTGGGGCCAACGTCCTGACTTTC.

The J gene is TRBJ2-6, the V gene TRBV14; no definite D call. The CDR3 extends over 14 amino acids. The germline V gene encodes CDR1 SGHDN and CDR2 FVKESK. The V gene lost 4 bases and the J gene lost 0 bases, with 4 bases spanning the gap. The CDR3 DNA reads as TGTGCCAGCAGCCTAATCTCTGGGGCCAACGTCCTGACTTTC. Its translation: CASSLISGANVLTF. Supplemented by reference TRBV14 and TRBJ2-6, the full variable domain reads EAGVTQFPSHSVIEKGQTVTLRCDPISGHDNLYWYRRVMGKEIKFLLHFVKESKQDESGMPNNRFLAERTGGTYSTLKVQPAELEDSGVYFCASSLISGANVLTFGAGSRLTVL.

V and J are TRBV4-3 and TRBJ1-2; 9 nucleotides agree with TRBD1. The V gene's germline CDR1 is LGHNA and CDR2 YSLEER. The CDR3 runs 14 residues. Unmatched junction bases numbered 5, after V lost 3 bases and J lost 6 bases. CDR3 sequence (DNA): TGCGCCAGCAGCCAGGGACAGGGTACCCATGGCTACACCTTC. Translating it yields CASSQGQGTHGYTF.

The chain couples TRBV28 to TRBJ1-4; tentative D call: TRBD1 (5 bases). This CDR3 is built from 13 residues. Trimming took off 2 bases at V and 7 bases at J, with 8 bases between the two ends. Germline V gene data show CDR1 as MDHEN and CDR2 as SYDVKM. The CDR3 loop reads CASSLSGAEKLFF. CDR3 nucleotide sequence: TGTGCCAGCAGTTTAAGTGGGGCTGAAAAACTGTTTTTT.

This clone was picked up a small number of times. V is TRBV21-1 and J is TRBJ2-7. TRBV21-1 is termed a pseudogene. The CDR3 has 10 amino acids. In nucleotides, the CDR3 is TGTGCCAGCAGCAAAGAGACGCGTCGCTTC. This sequence encodes CASSKETRRF.

This chain links TRBV6-2 or TRBV6-3 with TRBJ2-3; a possible D gene is TRBD2 (7 bases). The V end lost 2 bases, the J end lost 6 bases, and 21 bases lay between the germline ends. This CDR3 contains 17 residues. CDR1 is MNHEY, CDR2 SVGEGT, per germline. CDR3 amino acids: CASSYPPGGISGDTQYF. The CDR3 nucleotides are TGTGCCAGCAGTTACCCCCCGGGGGGCATCAGTGGTGATACGCAGTATTTT.

Only a few counts were recorded for this clone. V and J are TRBV7-8 and TRBJ2-3, with D perhaps being TRBD1 or TRBD2 (5 bases each). V was shortened by 0 bases and J by 2 bases, with 9 bases between the two germline ends. Germline assignment: CDR1 SGHVS and CDR2 FQNEAQ. The CDR3 runs to 15 residues. The CDR3 here is CASSLAGVHTDTQYF. For the CDR3, the DNA is TGTGCCAGCAGCTTAGCGGGGGTTCACACAGATACGCAGTATTTT.

The CDR3 DNA reads TGTGCCATACGACAGGGACCTTCGGGTGGCTACACCTTC. This translates into CAIRQGPSGGYTF. The rearrangement joins TRBV19 to TRBJ1-2; TRBD1 aligns across 7 bases. Germline lookup yields CDR1 LNHDA and CDR2 SQIVND (reference sequence). V was clipped by 10 bases and J by 7 bases; unmatched bases: 12. The CDR3 runs to 13 residues.

The chain recombines TRBV10-3 with TRBJ1-2, with no clear D. Trimming took 0 bases from V and 4 from J, leaving 15 bases between them. The germline V gene has CDR1 ENHRY and CDR2 SYGVKD. This CDR3 is 16 amino acids long. CDR3 amino acids: CAISESSLGSRYGYTF. CDR3 in DNA: TGTGCCATCAGTGAGTCTTCTTTGGGGAGCCGCTATGGCTACACCTTC.

This clone appeared once. The J gene is TRBJ2-2, the V gene TRBV6-6; 9 nucleotides align to TRBD1. The CDR3 sequence is 15 residues long. Trimming at V came to 7 bases and at J to 7 bases, leaving 10 bases not matched to a gene. Per the germline V gene, CDR1 is MNHNY and CDR2 is SVGAGI (reference sequence). The CDR3 spells CASNPGQGYSGELFF. The DNA of the CDR3 is TGTGCCAGCAATCCGGGACAGGGCTATAGCGGGGAGCTGTTTTTT.

The chain carries TRBV5-1 and TRBJ2-7; no clear D gene. The CDR3 extends over 16 amino acids. The germline CDR1 and CDR2 sequences are SGHRS and YFSETQ. Trimming shortened V by 3 bases and J by 1 base, and 17 bases separated the two germline ends. The CDR3: CASSSGRTILSYEQYF. CDR3 nucleotide sequence: TGCGCCAGCAGCTCCGGACGGACGATCCTTTCCTACGAGCAGTACTTC.